This entry lists 10 T cell receptor beta chains sequenced from one sample in a study of blood T cell repertoires in COVID-19. Clones were sequenced by immunoSEQ multiplex PCR, and TCRdb holds only the in-frame ones, with some missing. The data show about 50,000 clones, with approximately 86% seen just once and 16% held by the top ten. Source material: peripheral blood. The source is a man aged 35 to 55 with acute or convalescent COVID-19.

The chain is built from TRBV6-5 and TRBJ2-7; 7 bases agree with TRBD2. This CDR3 contains 15 residues. The J segment lost 3 bases and the V segment lost 2 bases, leaving 7 bases of the junction unmatched. The V gene's germline CDR1 is MNHEY and CDR2 SVGAGI. CDR3 amino acids: CASSYGGSGSYEQYF. The CDR3 region has the DNA TGTGCCAGCAGTTACGGCGGGAGTGGGAGCTACGAGCAGTACTTC.

The rearrangement uses TRBV9 and TRBJ2-2; no firm D call. V lost 4 bases to trimming and J lost 2 bases, with 6 bases between them. CDR3 length equals 13 residues. Germline V gives CDR1 SGDLS, CDR2 YYNGEE. The CDR3 coding sequence is TGTGCCAGCAGCTTCACAAACACCGGGGAGCTGTTTTTT. Its translation is CASSFTNTGELFF.

The V gene is TRBV19, the J gene TRBJ1-2; 8 bases map to TRBD1. This CDR3 comprises 14 residues. Germline V lookup: CDR1 LNHDA, CDR2 SQIVND (reference sequence). The V segment lost 4 bases and the J segment 4 bases; nucleotides outside the gene matches: 5. CDR3 coding DNA: TGTGCCAGTAGTACCGGACAGGGCGGCTATGGCTACACCTTC. It codes for CASSTGQGGYGYTF.

The chain couples TRBV30 to TRBJ1-1, with a tentative D call TRBD1 (6 bases). The CDR3 loop spans 13 amino acids. Germline CDR1 is GTSNPN and CDR2 is SVGIG (reference sequence). The V end lost 2 bases, the J end lost 1 base, and 8 bases lay between the germline ends. The CDR3 protein is CAWSHRANTEAFF. The CDR3 DNA reads TGTGCCTGGAGTCACAGGGCGAACACTGAAGCTTTCTTT. Looking up the rest from reference TRBV30 and TRBJ1-1 gives the full variable domain: SQTIHQWPATLVQPVGSPLSLECTVEGTSNPNLYWYRQAAGRGLQLLFYSVGIGQISSEVPQNLSASRPQDRQFILSSKKLLLSDSGFYLCAWSHRANTEAFFGQGTRLTVV.

The chain links TRBV11-2 to TRBJ2-7, with D maybe TRBD2 (8 bases). The length of the CDR3 is 16 residues. Germline V gene data show CDR1 as SGHAT and CDR2 as FQNNGV. V lost 5 bases, J lost 10 bases, and 27 bases lay in between. The CDR3 here is CASSRKLLADRPLQYV. In nucleotides, the CDR3 is TGTGCCAGCAGCCGTAAACTACTAGCGGACAGGCCCCTCCAGTACGTC.

A single count supports this clone. V usage is TRBV5-5 and J usage is TRBJ2-2, with 9 bases identical to TRBD1. V shed 6 bases, J shed 4 bases, and the junction held 7 bases outside the gene matches. Germline V gives CDR1 SGHKS, CDR2 YYEKEE (reference sequence). This CDR3 has 15 amino acids. In nucleotides, the CDR3 is TGTGCCAGCACCCGGACAGGGGAGGTCACCGGGGAGCTGTTTTTT. It specifies CASTRTGEVTGELFF.

The J gene is TRBJ2-7, the V gene TRBV30, with 7 positions matching TRBD2. The germline V gene encodes CDR1 GTSNPN and CDR2 SVGIG (reference sequence). Losses at the gene ends were 2 bases for V and 3 bases for J; bases not matched to a gene: 4. The CDR3 is made up of 13 amino acids. CDR3 residues: CAWSSGGSYEQYF. The CDR3 DNA sequence: TGTGCCTGGAGTTCGGGGGGAAGCTACGAGCAGTACTTC.

This chain uses TRBV10-3 with TRBJ2-7, with D perhaps TRBD1 (5 bases). Germline CDR1 and CDR2: ENHRY and SYGVKD. Trimming shortened V by 2 bases and J by 3 bases, and 11 bases separated the two germline ends. The CDR3 covers 14 residues. This CDR3 reads CAISEGANGYEQYV. The CDR3 DNA reads TGTGCCATCAGTGAGGGGGCAAACGGCTACGAGCAGTACGTC.

This clone was counted a few times. This sequence joins TRBV28 and TRBJ1-5; TRBD1 agrees at 10 bases. The CDR3 extends over 15 amino acids. V gave up 5 bases and J gave up 1 base; unmatched junction bases: 2. Looked up from germline, CDR1 is MDHEN and CDR2 is SYDVKM. Here the CDR3 reads CASSTGQGSNQPQHF. Written as DNA, the CDR3 is TGTGCCAGCAGTACGGGACAGGGGAGCAATCAGCCCCAGCATTTT.

This rearrangement joins TRBV3-1 (or the pseudogene TRBV3-2) to TRBJ2-1, with 14 nucleotides matching TRBD2. V gave up 4 bases and J gave up 12 bases; unmatched junction bases: 17. The CDR3 totals 18 residues. CDR1 LGHDT and CDR2 YNNKEL come from the germline V gene (reference sequence). As DNA, the CDR3 is TGTGCCAGCAGCCGTCTTTCGACTAGCGGGGGGGCCGTTCAGTGGCAGTTCTTC. It is translated as CASSRLSTSGGAVQWQFF.